The entry below describes one T cell receptor (beta chain). Other DNA sequences in this specimen translate into the identical CDR3. Trimming took off 5 bases at V and 0 bases at J, with 5 bases between the two ends. The CDR3 runs 14 residues. Germline CDR1 and CDR2: SGHNT and YENEEA. The sample is drawn from a study of shared clonotypes between healthy human individuals. Loaded into unsorted PBMC replicate PCRs was around 330 ng DNA, some 30,000 T cell genomes. Measured with immunoSEQ multiplex PCR; TCRdb has only the in-frame clones, and not every one. The sample yields about 510,000 clones, around 79% seen once.

This chain joins TRBV11-3 and TRBJ2-6; D call uncertain. The source material was PBMCs. This sequence was found in a woman in her 40s in good health. Some clones in this sample may be carry-over from other donors' samples. The CDR3 bases are TGTGCCAGCAGCCCAAGCTCTGGGGCCAACGTCCTGACTTTC. The encoded protein is CASSPSSGANVLTF.